This T cell receptor beta chain stems from a study of T cell repertoires in cytomegalovirus infection. In its sample, this clonotype was seen a few times. Its antigen is currently unknown. Whole-study findings and limits: Clonotype analysis showed dominance of the ex vivo response by HLA-C-restricted CMV-specific TCR beta clonotypes.

TCRdb reanalysed the reads using MiXCR and keeps one entry per CDR3 protein. The repertoire consists of 100,000 to 150,000 distinct CDR3 sequences, with roughly 8.2% occurring once and the leading ten covering around 10%. Trimming took off 1 base at V and 0 bases at J, with 8 bases between the two ends. This CDR3 spans 16 amino acids. Germline V gene data show CDR1 as SGHRS and CDR2 as YFSETQ. Sequences were obtained from PBMCs. The sequence was obtained from a human donor in good health (CMV status not recorded). Some clones in this sample may be carry-over from other donors' samples. V usage is TRBV5-1 and J usage is TRBJ2-6; D gene ambiguous. The CDR3: CASSLSGSSGANVLTF. CDR3 coding DNA: TGCGCCAGCAGCTTGTCCGGAAGCTCTGGGGCCAACGTCCTGACTTTC. Full variable domain (rest looked up from reference TRBV5-1 and TRBJ2-6): KAGVTQTPRYLIKTRGQQVTLSCSPISGHRSVSWYQQTPGQGLQFLFEYFSETQRNKGNFPGRFSGRQFSNSRSEMNVSTLELGDSALYLCASSLSGSSGANVLTFGAGSRLTVL.